The source of this T cell receptor beta chain is a study of a mutant IDH1 vaccine in newly diagnosed glioma. Overall study context: The study gave patients eight vaccinations in weeks 1, 3, 5, 7, 11, 15, 19, 23. The initiation of vaccination occurred 4-6 weeks after radiotherapy alone, or with temozolomide cycles. The treated group averaged about 41 years old and was roughly 60% male, around 38% female. Prior therapy was radiotherapy, temozolomide, or both; most received both.

To note about this clone: Its antigen remains unknown.

V lost 3 bases, J lost 6 bases, and 2 bases stayed unmatched. The CDR3 is 15 residues long. Germline CDR1 is MNHNY and CDR2 is SVGAGI (reference sequence). Sequencing was performed with immunoSEQ multiplex PCR; in TCRdb, only in-frame clones are kept and a portion is missing. The sample records 100,000 to 120,000 clones, about nine tenths being singletons. Indicated time point: week 11, during vaccination. Vaccine doses each comprised 300 ug of mutant IDH1 20-mer peptide, with topical imiquimod. This receptor was taken from a woman aged 50 to 65 with glioma. Specimen: PBMCs, collected from a glioma patient whose treatment included an IDH1 peptide vaccine. The chain is built from TRBV6-6 and TRBJ2-1; TRBD2 agrees at 13 bases. CDR3 sequence reads: CASSYGLAGVNEQFF. In DNA, the CDR3 is TGTGCCAGCAGTTATGGACTAGCGGGAGTCAATGAGCAGTTCTTC.